Listed below are T cell receptor beta chains from one sample, sequenced in a study of blood T cell repertoires in COVID-19. Measured with immunoSEQ multiplex PCR; TCRdb has only the in-frame clones, and not every one. The sample holds about 40,000 clones, about 90% seen once. The sequenced sample consisted of peripheral blood. Receptor source: a man aged 45-65 years with active COVID-19. CDR3s include the opening cysteine and the closing phenylalanine or tryptophan.

J,V,CDR3
TRBJ2-2,TRBV5-1,CASRNLGDTGELFF
TRBJ2-7,TRBV21-1,CASSKGPFRQADYEQYF
TRBJ1-4,TRBV2,CASTARLGTSSEKLFF
TRBJ2-5,TRBV20-1,CSASSSGRREETQYF
TRBJ1-2,TRBV11-1,CASSAGPNYGYTF
TRBJ1-1,TRBV9,CASSVVGESDAFF
TRBJ1-4,TRBV4-1,CASSQAPRQGVNEKLFF
TRBJ2-1,TRBV2,CASHQADYSYNEQFF
TRBJ1-1,TRBV10-1,CASSESGGGAFF
TRBJ1-1,TRBV18,CASSPETGQGNTEAFF
TRBJ2-7,TRBV7-3,CASSPGGPGEQYF
TRBJ2-2,TRBV9,CASSVLPAGQGAIGELFF
TRBJ2-3,TRBV4-2,CASSQGLAGPSDTQYF
TRBJ2-1,TRBV5-1,CASSRGTSGGYNEQFF
TRBJ1-2,TRBV7-2,CASSGPGQAPYTF
TRBJ2-2,TRBV12-3/TRBV12-4,CASRPGGSGELFF
TRBJ2-7,TRBV14,CASSQDAYAGGPYEQYF
TRBJ1-2,TRBV28,CASSLSSSNYGYTF
TRBJ2-7,TRBV18,CASSVGQALYEQYF
TRBJ2-5,TRBV10-3,CAISGSGNIGETQYF
TRBJ2-1,TRBV7-3,CASSLGGGLPNEQFF
TRBJ1-2,TRBV29-1,CSVPGQGARGYTF